This TCR beta chain was sequenced in a study of long-term antiretroviral therapy in people with HIV. The run of the v3.0 immunoSEQ assay was at survey level. The assay was immunoSEQ multiplex PCR, and TCRdb's table has in-frame clones only and misses some. Found here are approximately 21,000 clones, around 90% of them singletons; the top ten hold roughly 3.6%. Germline-derived CDR1 and CDR2 are MDHEN and SYDVKM. V gave up 4 bases and J gave up 0 bases, with 9 bases separating them. This CDR3 is built from 15 residues. The sequences come from unsorted PBMCs, collected 2.3 years after starting antiretroviral therapy. This receptor was obtained from a man aged 55 to 70 with HIV. The chain carries TRBV28 and TRBJ2-2, with D perhaps matching TRBD1 or TRBD2 (6 bases each). The CDR3: CASSSGGANTGELFF. For the CDR3, the DNA is TGTGCCAGCAGTTCCGGGGGCGCGAACACCGGGGAGCTGTTTTTT.